Listed below are T cell receptor beta chains from one sample, sequenced in a study of beta chain features in type 1 diabetes. Sequencing used immunoSEQ multiplex PCR; TCRdb keeps in-frame clones, though not all of them. The sample holds around 130,000 clones, roughly 10% seen once. Specimen: central memory CD4+ T cells from blood. The receptor set was obtained from a man aged 30 to 45 with type 1 diabetes. Each CDR3 is given with its conserved first and last residue. A D gene is named only where the DNA matches it firmly. Not all rows give a size; the values are once, few, many and, for expanded clones, a class.

abundance	v_gene	d_gene	j_gene	CDR3aa	CDR3nt
NA	TRBV29-1	TRBD1	TRBJ2-1	CSVHTGTGRANEQFF	TGCAGCGTGCACACCGGGACAGGGAGGGCCAATGAGCAGTTCTTC
few	TRBV5-1	TRBD2	TRBJ2-2	CASSSTAGLGELFF	TGCGCCAGCAGCTCCACAGCGGGGCTCGGGGAGCTGTTTTTT
few	TRBV29-1	NA	TRBJ1-2	CSVENRRSAYGYTF	TGCAGCGTTGAGAACAGGCGGTCGGCCTATGGCTACACCTTC
few	TRBV9	TRBD2	TRBJ2-1	CASSVAPSGYNEQFF	TGTGCCAGCAGCGTAGCACCTAGCGGCTACAATGAGCAGTTCTTC
NA	TRBV14	NA	TRBJ1-2	CASSMGGVYGYTF	TGTGCCAGCTCTATGGGAGGGGTCTATGGCTACACCTTC
few	TRBV11-2	NA	TRBJ1-6	CASSLLGVEGSPLHF	TGTGCCAGCAGCTTACTCGGCGTCGAGGGTTCACCCCTCCACTTT
few	TRBV14	TRBD1	TRBJ1-2	CASSQTGGFGYTF	TGTGCCAGCAGCCAAACAGGGGGCTTTGGCTACACCTTC
few	TRBV2	NA	TRBJ2-1	CASILNVRNEQFF	TGTGCCAGCATCCTGAATGTGCGGAATGAGCAGTTCTTC
few	TRBV18	TRBD2	TRBJ2-4	CASSPPGLVSIQYF	TGTGCCAGCTCACCACCGGGACTAGTGAGCATTCAGTACTTC
NA	TRBV23-1	NA	TRBJ1-3	CASSQGGEGGNTIYF	TGCGCCAGCAGTCAAGGGGGCGAGGGTGGAAACACCATATATTTT
NA	TRBV11-2	NA	TRBJ1-2	CASSLDRIRGYTF	TGTGCCAGCAGCTTAGACAGGATTAGAGGCTACACCTTC
NA	TRBV6-5	NA	TRBJ2-1	CASSTVGEQFF	TGTGCCAGCAGTACAGTAGGTGAGCAGTTCTTC
NA	TRBV4-2	TRBD2	TRBJ2-7	CASSQGTSGGYPYEQYF	TGTGCCAGCAGCCAAGGGACTAGCGGGGGTTACCCCTACGAGCAGTACTTC
few	TRBV6-1	NA	TRBJ2-1	CASSATGNEQFF	TGTGCCAGCAGTGCCACAGGGAATGAGCAGTTCTTC
few	TRBV30	NA	TRBJ2-2	CAWSVGTTGELFF	TGTGCCTGGAGTGTAGGGACAACCGGGGAGCTGTTTTTT
few	TRBV11-2	NA	TRBJ2-2	CASRPGGGELFF	TGTGCCAGCAGGCCCGGGGGCGGGGAGCTGTTTTTT
NA	TRBV11-2	NA	TRBJ1-2	CASSYTGSYGYTF	TGTGCCAGCAGCTACACAGGGTCCTATGGCTACACCTTC
NA	TRBV7-2	NA	TRBJ1-2	CASSSSFRAGRYGYTF	TGTGCCAGCAGCTCAAGCTTTCGGGCAGGGCGATATGGCTACACCTTC
NA	TRBV19	NA	TRBJ1-5	CATLPQAGQPQHF	TGTGCCACCCTTCCCCAGGCCGGTCAGCCCCAGCATTTT
NA	TRBV9	NA	TRBJ1-6	CASSVSPNNNSPLHF	TGTGCCAGCAGCGTAAGCCCTAATAATAATTCACCCCTCCACTTT
few	TRBV6-5	NA	TRBJ1-2	CASTLRSGDYGYTF	TGTGCCAGCACCCTAAGGTCAGGGGACTATGGCTACACCTTC